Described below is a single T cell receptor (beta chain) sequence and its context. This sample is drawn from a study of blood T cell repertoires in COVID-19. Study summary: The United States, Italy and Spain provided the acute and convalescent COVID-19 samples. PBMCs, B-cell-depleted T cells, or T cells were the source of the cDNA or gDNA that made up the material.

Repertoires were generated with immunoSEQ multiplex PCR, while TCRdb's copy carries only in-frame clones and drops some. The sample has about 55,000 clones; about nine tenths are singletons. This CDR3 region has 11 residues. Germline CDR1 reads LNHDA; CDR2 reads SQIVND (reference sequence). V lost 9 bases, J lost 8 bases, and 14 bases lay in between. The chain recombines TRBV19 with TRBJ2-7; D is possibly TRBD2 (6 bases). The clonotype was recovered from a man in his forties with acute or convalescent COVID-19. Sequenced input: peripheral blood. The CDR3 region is CASGTGRQQYF. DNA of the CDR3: TGTGCCAGCGGGACTGGGAGGCAGCAGTACTTC.